This T cell receptor beta chain was retrieved from a study of cytomegalovirus exposure and HLA in healthy donors. General study findings and limits: The listing of roughly 160 TCR beta chains classed them as cytomegalovirus-associated. One later analysis, an examination of the 120 or so validation repertoires, found that first-cohort TCR clusters tended to co-occur in them.

Germline CDR1 reads MGHRA; CDR2 reads YSYEKL. With 2 bases clipped from V and 4 bases from J, the junction kept 8 bases outside the gene matches. This CDR3 contains 15 residues. Assay: immunoSEQ multiplex PCR; the TCRdb copy retains only in-frame clones and omits some. The sample has some 200,000 clones, roughly 86% seen once. With regard to this clone: Its specificity is unknown.

The rearrangement links TRBV4-1 to TRBJ2-7, with 7 bases matching TRBD1. The material sequenced was PBMCs. The receptor was derived from a man in his thirties or forties in good health and CMV-seropositive. CDR3 protein: CASSQPGTAKYEQYF. CDR3 sequence (DNA): TGCGCCAGCAGCCAACCCGGGACAGCAAAGTACGAGCAGTACTTC.